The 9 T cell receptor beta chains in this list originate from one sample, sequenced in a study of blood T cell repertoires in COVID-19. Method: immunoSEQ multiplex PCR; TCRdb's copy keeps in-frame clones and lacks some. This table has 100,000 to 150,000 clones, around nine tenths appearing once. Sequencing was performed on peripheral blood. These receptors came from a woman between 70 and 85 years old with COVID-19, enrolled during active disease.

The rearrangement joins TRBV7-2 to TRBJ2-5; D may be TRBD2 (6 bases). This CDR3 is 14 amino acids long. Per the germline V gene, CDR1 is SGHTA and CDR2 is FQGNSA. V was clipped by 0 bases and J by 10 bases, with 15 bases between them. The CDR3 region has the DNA TGTGCCAGCAGCTTAGCCCCGGGGGAGGCCCACCAGTACTTC. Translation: CASSLAPGEAHQYF.

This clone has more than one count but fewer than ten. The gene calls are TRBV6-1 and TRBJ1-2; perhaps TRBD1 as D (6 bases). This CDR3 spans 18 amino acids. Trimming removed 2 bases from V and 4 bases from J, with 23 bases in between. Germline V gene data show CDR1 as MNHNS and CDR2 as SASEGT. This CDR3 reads CASSESPMGAALGYGYTF. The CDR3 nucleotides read TGTGCCAGCAGTGAATCTCCGATGGGGGCGGCCCTAGGCTATGGCTACACCTTC.

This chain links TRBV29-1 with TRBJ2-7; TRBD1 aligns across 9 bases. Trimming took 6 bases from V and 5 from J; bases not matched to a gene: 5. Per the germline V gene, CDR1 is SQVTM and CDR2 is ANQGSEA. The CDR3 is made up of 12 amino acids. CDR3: CSVGDREDEQYF. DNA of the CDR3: TGCAGCGTGGGGGACAGGGAAGACGAGCAGTACTTC.

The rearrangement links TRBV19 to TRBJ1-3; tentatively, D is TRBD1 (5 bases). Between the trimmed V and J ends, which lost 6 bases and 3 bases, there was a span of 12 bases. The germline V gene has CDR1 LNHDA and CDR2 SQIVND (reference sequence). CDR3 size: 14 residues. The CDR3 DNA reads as TGTGCCAGTAGGATTACAGGTGATGGAAACACCATATATTTT. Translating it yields CASRITGDGNTIYF.

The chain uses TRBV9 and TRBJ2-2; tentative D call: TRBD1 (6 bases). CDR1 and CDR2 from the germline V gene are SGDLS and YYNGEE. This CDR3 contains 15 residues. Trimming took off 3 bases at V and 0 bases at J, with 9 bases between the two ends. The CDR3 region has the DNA TGTGCCAGCAGCGAACGGACAGCGAACACCGGGGAGCTGTTTTTT. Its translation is CASSERTANTGELFF.

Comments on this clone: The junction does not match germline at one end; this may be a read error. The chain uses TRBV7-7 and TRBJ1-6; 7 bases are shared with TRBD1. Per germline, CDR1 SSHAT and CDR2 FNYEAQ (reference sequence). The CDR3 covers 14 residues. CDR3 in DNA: TGTGCTAGCAGCCGAGACAGGGCAGGTTCACCCCTCCACTTT. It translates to CASSRDRAGSPLHF.

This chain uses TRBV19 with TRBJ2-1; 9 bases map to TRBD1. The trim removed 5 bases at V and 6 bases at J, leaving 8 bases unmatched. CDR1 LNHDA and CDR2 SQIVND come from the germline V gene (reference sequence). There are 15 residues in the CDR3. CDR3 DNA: TGTGCCAGTAGTGCCGGGACAGGGTGGGTCAATGAGCAGTTCTTC. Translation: CASSAGTGWVNEQFF.

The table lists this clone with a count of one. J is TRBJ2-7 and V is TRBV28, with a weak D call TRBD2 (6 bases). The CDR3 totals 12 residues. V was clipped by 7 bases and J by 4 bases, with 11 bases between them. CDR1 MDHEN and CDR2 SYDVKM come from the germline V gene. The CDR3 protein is CASTRGGYEQYF. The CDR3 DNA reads TGTGCCAGCACGCGTGGAGGGTACGAGCAGTACTTC.

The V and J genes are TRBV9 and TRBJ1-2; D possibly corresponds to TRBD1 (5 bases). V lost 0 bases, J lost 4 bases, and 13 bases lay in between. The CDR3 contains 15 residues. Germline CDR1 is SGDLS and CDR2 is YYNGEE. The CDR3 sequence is CASSVAGHASYGYTF. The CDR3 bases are TGTGCCAGCAGCGTAGCAGGACACGCAAGCTATGGCTACACCTTC.